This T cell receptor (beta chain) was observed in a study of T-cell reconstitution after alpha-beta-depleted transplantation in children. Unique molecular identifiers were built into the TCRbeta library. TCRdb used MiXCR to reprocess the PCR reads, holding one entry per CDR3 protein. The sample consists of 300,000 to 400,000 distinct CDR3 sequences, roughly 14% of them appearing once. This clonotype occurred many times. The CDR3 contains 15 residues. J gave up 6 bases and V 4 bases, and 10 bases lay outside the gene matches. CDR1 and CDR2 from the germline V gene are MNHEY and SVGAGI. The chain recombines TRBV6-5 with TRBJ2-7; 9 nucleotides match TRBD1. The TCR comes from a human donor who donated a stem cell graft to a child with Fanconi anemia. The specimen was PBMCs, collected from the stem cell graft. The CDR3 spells CASSSPTKTGGEQYF. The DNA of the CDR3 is TGTGCCAGCAGTTCCCCAACGAAGACAGGGGGCGAGCAGTACTTC.